This T cell receptor (beta chain) was captured by sequencing in a study of naive and memory T cell subsets. Study outcomes and limitations: Over 85% of naive TCR sequences appeared only once, unlike memory subsets. Gini index rose across naive, CM, EM and EMRA in CD4 and CD8.

Both TRBC1 and TRBC2 were covered by a beta constant-region primer of two equimolar oligonucleotides. The ligated cDNA underwent four PCR rounds using SP2 and nested alpha and beta constant-region primers. A 12-nucleotide UMI and the SP2 primer were added to the cDNA 3' end by oligonucleotide ligation. TCRdb analysed the UMI-ligation and nested PCR reads with MiXCR anew, one entry per CDR3 protein. This repertoire shows 95,000 to 150,000 distinct CDR3 sequences, roughly 32% found once; its top ten account for less than 1%. About this clonotype: The antigen is unknown.

CDR3 size: 11 residues. Trimming left V 7 bases short and J 3 bases short, with 8 bases between. Looked up from germline, CDR1 is SGHRS and CDR2 is YFSETQ. The sequenced sample was central memory CD4+ T cells from blood. The receptor's source is a human donor in good health. The J gene is TRBJ2-7, the V gene TRBV5-1; D may be TRBD1 (6 bases). CDR3 bases: TGCGCCAGCCGGGACATCTACGAGCAGTACTTC. This encodes CASRDIYEQYF.